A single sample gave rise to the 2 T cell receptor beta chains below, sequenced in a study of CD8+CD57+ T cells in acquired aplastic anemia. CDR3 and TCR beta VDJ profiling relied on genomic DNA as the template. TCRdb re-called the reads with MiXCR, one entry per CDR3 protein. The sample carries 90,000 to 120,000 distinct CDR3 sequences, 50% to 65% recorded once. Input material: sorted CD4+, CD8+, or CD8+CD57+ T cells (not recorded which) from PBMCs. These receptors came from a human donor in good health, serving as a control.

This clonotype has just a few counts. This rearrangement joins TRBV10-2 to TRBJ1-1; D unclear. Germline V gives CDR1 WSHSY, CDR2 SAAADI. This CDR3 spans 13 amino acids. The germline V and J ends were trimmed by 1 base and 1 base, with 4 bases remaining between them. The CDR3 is CASSEWGNTEAFF. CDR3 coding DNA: TGCGCCAGCAGTGAGTGGGGGAACACTGAAGCTTTCTTT.

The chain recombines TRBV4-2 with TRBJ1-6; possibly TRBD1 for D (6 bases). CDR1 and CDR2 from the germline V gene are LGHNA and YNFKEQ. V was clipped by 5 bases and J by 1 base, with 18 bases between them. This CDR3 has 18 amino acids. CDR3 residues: CASSAYRASGSYNSPLHF. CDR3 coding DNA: TGTGCCAGCAGCGCCTACAGGGCTAGTGGATCCTATAATTCACCCCTCCACTTT.